This TCR beta chain was sequenced in a study of OX40 agonist ivuxolimab in advanced cancers. At the level of the study: The eligibility criteria allowed prior anti-PD-1, anti-PD-L1 or anti-CTLA-4 therapy, and 30% to 40% had some.

Study-wide points: More expanded clones were seen, on average, in CD8+ T cells than in CD4+. The investigators did not determine what antigen specificity the expanded peripheral T cells had.

Assay: immunoSEQ multiplex PCR; the TCRdb copy retains only in-frame clones and omits some. The repertoire has fewer than 85,000 clones, 80% to 90% of them found once; the top ten carry roughly 0.76%. CDR3 size: 16 residues. V dropped 1 base and J dropped 0 bases, with 11 bases sitting between them. Germline CDR1 is SGHDT and CDR2 is YYEEEE. At cycle 4 day 1, cycle 7 day 1, and baseline, blood was sampled. On this clone: Antigen unknown.

The TCR comes from an adult with an advanced solid tumor such as melanoma, head and neck, liver or kidney cancer. The sample consisted of CD4+ or CD8+ T cells sorted from blood, taken in a trial of the OX40 agonist ivuxolimab. The chain combines TRBV5-6 with TRBJ1-5; no reliable D call. This CDR3 reads CASSLRGENSNQPQHF. DNA for the CDR3: TGTGCCAGCAGCTTGAGAGGAGAGAATAGCAATCAGCCCCAGCATTTT.